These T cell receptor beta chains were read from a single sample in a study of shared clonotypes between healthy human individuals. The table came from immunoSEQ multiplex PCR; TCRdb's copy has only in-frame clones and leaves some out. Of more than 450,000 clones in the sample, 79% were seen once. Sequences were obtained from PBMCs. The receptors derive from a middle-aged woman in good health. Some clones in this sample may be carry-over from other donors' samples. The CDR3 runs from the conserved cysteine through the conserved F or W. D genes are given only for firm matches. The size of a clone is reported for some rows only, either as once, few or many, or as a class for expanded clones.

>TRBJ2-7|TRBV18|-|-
TGTGCCAGCTCACCACAAGGGACCCCGCCGGGGGAGCAGTACTTC
CASSPQGTPPGEQYF
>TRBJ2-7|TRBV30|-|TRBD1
TGTGCCTGGGGGACAGGGTATTGGTACGAGCAGTACTTC
CAWGTGYWYEQYF
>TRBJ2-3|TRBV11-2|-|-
TGTGCCAGCAGCCCCCCCAGGGGTGGAGATACGCAGTATTTT
CASSPPRGGDTQYF
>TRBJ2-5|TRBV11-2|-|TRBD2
TGTGCCAGCAGCTTAGATCGGGGGGGGTCCCAGTACTTC
CASSLDRGGSQYF
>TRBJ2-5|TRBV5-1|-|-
TGCGCCAGCAGCTTGGAGGCATACCAAGAGACCCAGTACTTC
CASSLEAYQETQYF
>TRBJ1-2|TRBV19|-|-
TGTGCCAGTAGTATAGGGCCGGGAGCAGCGGATGGCTACACCTTC
CASSIGPGAADGYTF
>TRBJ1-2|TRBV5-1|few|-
TGCGCCAGCAGCCCGACACAGGATAACTATGGCTACACCTTC
CASSPTQDNYGYTF
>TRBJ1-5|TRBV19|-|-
TGTGCCAGTAGTACACAGAACAATCAGCCCCAGCATTTT
CASSTQNNQPQHF
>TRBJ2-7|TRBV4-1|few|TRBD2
TGCGCCAGCAGCCGGGTTAGCGGGCCCTACGAGCAGTACTTC
CASSRVSGPYEQYF
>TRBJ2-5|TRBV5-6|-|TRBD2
TGTGCCAGCAGCATAGGGACTAGCGGGAGCGGTGAGACCCAGTACTTC
CASSIGTSGSGETQYF
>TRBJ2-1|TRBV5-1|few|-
TGCGCCAGCAGCGAAGGATCGGGGTGGAATGAGCAGTTCTTC
CASSEGSGWNEQFF
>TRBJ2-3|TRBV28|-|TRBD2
TGTGCCAGCAGCCCTCTAGCGGGAGGCACAGATACGCAGTATTTT
CASSPLAGGTDTQYF
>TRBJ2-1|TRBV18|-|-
TGTGCCAGCTCAGAAAGCGTCGCGGGTGAGCAGTTCTTC
CASSESVAGEQFF
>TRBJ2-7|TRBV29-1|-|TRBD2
TGCAGCGTTGGACTAGCGACTAGCGGGCCGGCCTACGAGCAGTACTTC
CSVGLATSGPAYEQYF
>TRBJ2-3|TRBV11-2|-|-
TGTGCCAGCAGCTTAATTAGCGTTAGCACAGATACGCAGTATTTT
CASSLISVSTDTQYF
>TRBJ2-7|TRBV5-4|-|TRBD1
TGTGCCAGCAGCAGGGTCGCAGGGGGCGAGCAGTACTTC
CASSRVAGGEQYF
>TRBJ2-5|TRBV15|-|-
TGTGCCACCAGCAGAGTAATCGACAACACCCAAGAGACCCAGTACTTC
CATSRVIDNTQETQYF
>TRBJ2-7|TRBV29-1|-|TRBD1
TGCAGCGTTGGCTCCAGGGGGCCCTACGAGCAGTACTTC
CSVGSRGPYEQYF
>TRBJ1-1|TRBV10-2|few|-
TGCGCCAGCAGTGAAGGGGTGGCGAACACTGAAGCTTTCTTT
CASSEGVANTEAFF
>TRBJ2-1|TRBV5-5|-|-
TGTGCCAGCGGAAACCCAGGGGGGTCCCGGAATGAGCAGTTCTTC
CASGNPGGSRNEQFF
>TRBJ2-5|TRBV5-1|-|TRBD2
TGCGCCAGCAGTTTAGCGACTAGCGGGACTGGAGAGACCCAGTACTTC
CASSLATSGTGETQYF
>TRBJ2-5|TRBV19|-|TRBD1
TGTGCCAGTAGTTTTATGACAGGGGTTGCAGAGACCCAGTACTTC
CASSFMTGVAETQYF